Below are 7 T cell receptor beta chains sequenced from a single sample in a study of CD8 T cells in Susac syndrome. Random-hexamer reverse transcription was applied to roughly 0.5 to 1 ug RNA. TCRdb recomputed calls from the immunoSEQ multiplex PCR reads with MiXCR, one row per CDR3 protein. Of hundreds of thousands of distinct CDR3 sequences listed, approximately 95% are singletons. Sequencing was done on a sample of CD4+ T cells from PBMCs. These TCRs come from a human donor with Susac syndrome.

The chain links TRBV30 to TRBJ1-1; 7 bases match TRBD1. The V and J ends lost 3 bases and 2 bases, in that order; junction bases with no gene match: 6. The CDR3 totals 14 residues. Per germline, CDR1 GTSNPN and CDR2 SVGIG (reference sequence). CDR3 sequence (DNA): TGTGCCTGGAGCGGGACAGATCAAAACACTGAAGCTTTCTTT. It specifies CAWSGTDQNTEAFF.

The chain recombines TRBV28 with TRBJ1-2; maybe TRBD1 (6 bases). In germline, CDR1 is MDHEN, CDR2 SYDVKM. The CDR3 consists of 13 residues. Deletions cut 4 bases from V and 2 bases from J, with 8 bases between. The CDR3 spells CASSSGQNYGYTF. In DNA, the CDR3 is TGTGCCAGCAGTTCCGGACAGAACTATGGCTACACCTTC.

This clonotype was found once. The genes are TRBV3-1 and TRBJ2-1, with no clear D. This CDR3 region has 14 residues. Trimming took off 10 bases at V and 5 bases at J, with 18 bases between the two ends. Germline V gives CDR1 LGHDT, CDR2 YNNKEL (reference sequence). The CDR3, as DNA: TGTGCCACCTCCGACTTCATGTGGCACAATGAGCAGTTCTTC. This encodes CATSDFMWHNEQFF.

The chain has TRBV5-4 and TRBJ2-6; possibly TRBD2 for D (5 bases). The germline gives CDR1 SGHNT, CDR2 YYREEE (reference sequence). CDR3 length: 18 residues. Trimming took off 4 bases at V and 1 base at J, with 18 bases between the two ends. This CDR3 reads CASSPLLIRGSGANVLTF. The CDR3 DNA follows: TGTGCCAGCAGCCCTTTGCTCATCCGCGGGTCTGGGGCCAACGTCCTGACTTTC.

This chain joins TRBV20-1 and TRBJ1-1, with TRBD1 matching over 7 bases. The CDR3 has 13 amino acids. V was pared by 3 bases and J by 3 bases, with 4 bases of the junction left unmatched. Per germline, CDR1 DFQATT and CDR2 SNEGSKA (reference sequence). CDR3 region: CSARPTGDTEAFF. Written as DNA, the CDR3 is TGCAGTGCTAGGCCCACAGGGGACACTGAAGCTTTCTTT.

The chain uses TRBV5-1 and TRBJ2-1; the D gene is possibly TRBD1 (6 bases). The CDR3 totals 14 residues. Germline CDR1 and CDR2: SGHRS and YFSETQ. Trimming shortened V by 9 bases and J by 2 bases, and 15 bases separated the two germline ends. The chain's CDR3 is CATSTGSPYNEQFF. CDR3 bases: TGCGCCACCTCTACAGGGAGCCCCTACAATGAGCAGTTCTTC.

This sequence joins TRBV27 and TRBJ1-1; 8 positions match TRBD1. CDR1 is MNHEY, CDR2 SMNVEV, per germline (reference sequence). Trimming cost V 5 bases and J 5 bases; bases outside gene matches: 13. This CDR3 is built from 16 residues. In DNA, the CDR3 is TGTGCCAGCAGTATTGGACAGGGTCGGTCTTGGACTGAAGCTTTCTTT. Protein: CASSIGQGRSWTEAFF.